This is a list of T cell receptor beta chains from one sample in a study of T cells after yellow fever vaccination. Each CDR3 protein is one row after TCRdb ran MiXCR on the 5' RACE reads. The sample has approximately 260,000 distinct CDR3 sequences; 10% to 15% are singletons. Sequenced here: CD4+ T cells sorted from PBMCs, sampled 45 days after the yellow fever booster vaccination. The receptor set was obtained from a man aged 25-45 years who received the YFV17D yellow fever vaccine. The CDR3 runs from the conserved cysteine through the conserved F or W. A D gene is named only where the DNA matches it firmly. Part of the rows lack a size; the others show once, few, many or a class for expanded clones.

abundance: few
v_gene: TRBV7-2
d_gene: .
j_gene: TRBJ1-2
CDR3aa: CASSLTLTDTYGYTF
CDR3nt: TGTGCCAGCAGCTTGACCCTGACGGACACCTATGGCTACACCTTC

abundance: .
v_gene: TRBV20-1
d_gene: .
j_gene: TRBJ1-2
CDR3aa: CSAGGTRSGYTF
CDR3nt: TGCAGTGCTGGAGGTACGAGGAGTGGCTACACCTTC

abundance: few
v_gene: TRBV5-1
d_gene: TRBD2
j_gene: TRBJ2-1
CDR3aa: CASSEGLVNEQFF
CDR3nt: TGCGCCAGCAGCGAGGGACTAGTGAATGAGCAGTTCTTC

abundance: few
v_gene: TRBV5-1
d_gene: TRBD2
j_gene: TRBJ2-5
CDR3aa: CASSSGTGETQYF
CDR3nt: TGCGCCAGCAGTAGCGGGACTGGCGAGACCCAGTACTTC

abundance: few
v_gene: TRBV7-9
d_gene: TRBD2
j_gene: TRBJ2-5
CDR3aa: CASSRLAGGQETQYF
CDR3nt: TGTGCCAGCAGTCGACTAGCGGGAGGCCAAGAGACCCAGTACTTC

abundance: few
v_gene: TRBV5-6
d_gene: .
j_gene: TRBJ2-7
CDR3aa: CASSRDPISSYEQYF
CDR3nt: TGTGCCAGCAGCCGAGACCCTATCAGCTCCTACGAGCAGTACTTC

abundance: few
v_gene: TRBV7-9
d_gene: .
j_gene: TRBJ2-3
CDR3aa: CASSLEQGNVGDTQYF
CDR3nt: TGTGCCAGCAGCTTAGAGCAGGGGAACGTGGGAGATACGCAGTATTTT

abundance: few
v_gene: TRBV12-3/TRBV12-4
d_gene: TRBD2
j_gene: TRBJ2-7
CDR3aa: CASSLALTSGVSF
CDR3nt: TGTGCCAGCAGTTTAGCCCTAACTAGCGGTGTGAGCTTC

abundance: .
v_gene: TRBV7-2
d_gene: .
j_gene: TRBJ2-5
CDR3aa: CASSFWWGAETQYF
CDR3nt: TGTGCCAGCAGCTTTTGGTGGGGGGCGGAGACCCAGTACTTC

abundance: .
v_gene: TRBV7-8
d_gene: TRBD1
j_gene: TRBJ1-1
CDR3aa: CASSRQGMSEAFF
CDR3nt: TGTGCCAGCAGCCGACAGGGGATGAGCGAAGCTTTCTTT

abundance: .
v_gene: TRBV5-1
d_gene: .
j_gene: TRBJ1-1
CDR3aa: CASSSALTNTEAFF
CDR3nt: TGCGCCAGCAGCTCGGCGTTGACGAACACTGAAGCTTTCTTT

abundance: few
v_gene: TRBV6-1
d_gene: .
j_gene: TRBJ1-3
CDR3aa: CASSEGRQNSGNTIYF
CDR3nt: TGTGCCAGCAGTGAAGGGCGACAGAACTCTGGAAACACCATATATTTT

abundance: .
v_gene: TRBV20-1
d_gene: .
j_gene: TRBJ1-3
CDR3aa: CSASSTGLVSGNTIYF
CDR3nt: TGCAGTGCTAGTAGCACAGGGTTAGTCTCTGGAAACACCATATATTTT

abundance: few
v_gene: TRBV20-1
d_gene: .
j_gene: TRBJ2-5
CDR3aa: CSATGPLTETQYF
CDR3nt: TGCAGTGCTACCGGACCTTTGACAGAGACCCAGTACTTC

abundance: many
v_gene: TRBV20-1
d_gene: .
j_gene: TRBJ2-7
CDR3aa: CSAREGQSYEQYF
CDR3nt: TGCAGTGCTAGGGAAGGGCAATCCTACGAGCAGTACTTC

abundance: .
v_gene: TRBV10-2
d_gene: .
j_gene: TRBJ1-3
CDR3aa: CASSDYAGPGNTIYF
CDR3nt: TGCGCCAGCAGTGATTATGCAGGGCCCGGAAACACCATATATTTT

abundance: .
v_gene: TRBV5-4
d_gene: TRBD1
j_gene: TRBJ1-2
CDR3aa: CASSLGNLGTGGANYGYTF
CDR3nt: TGTGCCAGCAGCCTTGGCAACCTGGGGACAGGGGGCGCAAACTATGGCTACACCTTC

abundance: .
v_gene: TRBV27
d_gene: TRBD1
j_gene: TRBJ2-7
CDR3aa: CASSSWDRGAGEQYF
CDR3nt: TGTGCCAGCAGTTCATGGGACAGGGGGGCAGGCGAGCAGTACTTC

abundance: few
v_gene: TRBV5-1
d_gene: TRBD2
j_gene: TRBJ2-3
CDR3aa: CASSSSGGVPDTQYF
CDR3nt: TGCGCCAGCAGTTCTAGCGGAGGGGTCCCAGATACGCAGTATTTT

abundance: few
v_gene: TRBV6-1
d_gene: TRBD2
j_gene: TRBJ2-5
CDR3aa: CASSLQSGRSETQYF
CDR3nt: TGTGCCAGCAGTCTTCAAAGCGGGAGGAGTGAGACCCAGTACTTC

abundance: few
v_gene: TRBV6-5
d_gene: .
j_gene: TRBJ1-2
CDR3aa: CASSYSNIYGYTF
CDR3nt: TGTGCCAGCAGTTACTCGAATATATATGGCTACACCTTC

abundance: many
v_gene: TRBV20-1
d_gene: .
j_gene: TRBJ2-1
CDR3aa: CSARDLTSEQFF
CDR3nt: TGCAGTGCTAGAGACCTGACTAGTGAGCAGTTCTTC

abundance: .
v_gene: TRBV20-1
d_gene: TRBD1
j_gene: TRBJ2-3
CDR3aa: CSAKSGTGNADTQYF
CDR3nt: TGCAGTGCTAAAAGTGGGACAGGGAATGCAGATACGCAGTATTTT

abundance: few
v_gene: TRBV3-1
d_gene: TRBD2
j_gene: TRBJ2-2
CDR3aa: CASSQGLAGGPRDGELFF
CDR3nt: TGTGCCAGCAGCCAAGGCCTAGCGGGAGGGCCCCGGGACGGGGAGCTGTTTTTT

abundance: few
v_gene: TRBV18
d_gene: TRBD2
j_gene: TRBJ2-7
CDR3aa: CASSPPLAGAPYEQYF
CDR3nt: TGTGCCAGCTCACCACCGCTAGCGGGAGCCCCCTACGAGCAGTACTTC

abundance: .
v_gene: TRBV5-1
d_gene: .
j_gene: TRBJ2-7
CDR3aa: CASSSPGPGEQYF
CDR3nt: TGCGCCAGCAGCTCCCCGGGTCCCGGCGAGCAGTACTTC

abundance: many
v_gene: TRBV15
d_gene: .
j_gene: TRBJ2-7
CDR3aa: CATSRGSITYEQYF
CDR3nt: TGTGCCACCAGCAGAGGGTCGATTACCTACGAGCAGTACTTC

abundance: .
v_gene: TRBV7-2
d_gene: TRBD2
j_gene: TRBJ2-1
CDR3aa: CASSITSGEQFF
CDR3nt: TGTGCCAGCAGCATAACTAGCGGAGAGCAGTTCTTC

abundance: few
v_gene: TRBV18
d_gene: .
j_gene: TRBJ2-3
CDR3aa: CASSPIRGQFSGGRTDTQYF
CDR3nt: TGTGCCAGCTCACCAATAAGGGGGCAATTTAGCGGTGGCCGCACAGATACGCAGTATTTT

abundance: few
v_gene: TRBV5-4
d_gene: .
j_gene: TRBJ2-7
CDR3aa: CASSWGRSSDEQYF
CDR3nt: TGTGCCAGCAGCTGGGGACGGTCATCCGACGAGCAGTACTTC

abundance: few
v_gene: TRBV19
d_gene: TRBD2
j_gene: TRBJ2-1
CDR3aa: CASSRLQRGYNEQFF
CDR3nt: TGTGCCAGTAGTCGACTCCAGCGGGGTTACAATGAGCAGTTCTTC

abundance: few
v_gene: TRBV27
d_gene: .
j_gene: TRBJ1-5
CDR3aa: CASSLTFQGNQPQHF
CDR3nt: TGTGCCAGCAGTTTAACGTTTCAGGGCAATCAGCCCCAGCATTTT

abundance: .
v_gene: TRBV10-3
d_gene: TRBD1
j_gene: TRBJ1-2
CDR3aa: CAISGERTGDGYTF
CDR3nt: TGTGCCATCAGTGGGGAAAGGACAGGGGACGGCTACACCTTC

abundance: .
v_gene: TRBV3-1
d_gene: .
j_gene: TRBJ2-7
CDR3aa: CASSPPGVYEQYF
CDR3nt: TGTGCCAGCAGCCCTCCGGGAGTCTACGAGCAGTACTTC

abundance: .
v_gene: TRBV20-1
d_gene: .
j_gene: TRBJ2-7
CDR3aa: CSAKPPAAYEQYF
CDR3nt: TGCAGTGCCAAGCCGCCCGCGGCCTACGAGCAGTACTTC

abundance: .
v_gene: TRBV20-1
d_gene: .
j_gene: TRBJ2-3
CDR3aa: CSSPRQSTDTQYF
CDR3nt: TGCAGTTCCCCGAGACAGAGCACAGATACGCAGTATTTT

abundance: few
v_gene: TRBV18
d_gene: .
j_gene: TRBJ2-3
CDR3aa: CASSSGQTDTQYF
CDR3nt: TGTGCCAGCTCATCCGGACAGACAGATACGCAGTATTTT

abundance: few
v_gene: TRBV7-2
d_gene: .
j_gene: TRBJ2-6
CDR3aa: CASFYGANVLTF
CDR3nt: TGTGCCAGCTTCTATGGGGCCAACGTCCTGACTTTC

abundance: .
v_gene: TRBV7-3
d_gene: TRBD1
j_gene: TRBJ2-2
CDR3aa: CASSSGQGAIGELFF
CDR3nt: TGTGCCAGCAGCTCGGGACAGGGGGCTATCGGGGAGCTGTTTTTT

abundance: few
v_gene: TRBV6-2/TRBV6-3
d_gene: .
j_gene: TRBJ2-7
CDR3aa: CASGGSSYEQYF
CDR3nt: TGTGCCAGCGGAGGATCCTCCTACGAGCAGTACTTC

abundance: few
v_gene: TRBV28
d_gene: TRBD1
j_gene: TRBJ1-6
CDR3aa: CASSSQDRGFANSPLHF
CDR3nt: TGTGCCAGCAGTTCACAGGACAGGGGATTTGCGAATTCACCCCTCCACTTT